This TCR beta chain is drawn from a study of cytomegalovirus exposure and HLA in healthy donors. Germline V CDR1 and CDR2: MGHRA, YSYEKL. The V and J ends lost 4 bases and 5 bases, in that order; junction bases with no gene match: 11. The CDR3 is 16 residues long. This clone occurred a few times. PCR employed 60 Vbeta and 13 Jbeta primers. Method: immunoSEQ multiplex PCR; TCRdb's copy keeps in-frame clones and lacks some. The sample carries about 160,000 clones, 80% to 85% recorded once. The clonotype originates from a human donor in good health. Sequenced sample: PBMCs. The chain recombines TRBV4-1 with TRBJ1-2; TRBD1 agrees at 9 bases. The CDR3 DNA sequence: TGCGCCAGCAGCCCATTATTCGGACAGGGGCATTATGGCTACACCTTC. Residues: CASSPLFGQGHYGYTF.